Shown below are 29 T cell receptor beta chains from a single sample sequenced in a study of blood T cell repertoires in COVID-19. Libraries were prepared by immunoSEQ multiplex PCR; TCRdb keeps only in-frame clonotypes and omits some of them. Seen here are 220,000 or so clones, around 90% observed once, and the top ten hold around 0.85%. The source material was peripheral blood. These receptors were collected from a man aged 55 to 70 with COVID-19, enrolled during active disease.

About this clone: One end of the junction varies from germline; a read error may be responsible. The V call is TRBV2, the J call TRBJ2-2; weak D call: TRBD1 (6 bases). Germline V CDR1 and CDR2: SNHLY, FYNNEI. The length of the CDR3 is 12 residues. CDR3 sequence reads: CASKPGTNGSVF. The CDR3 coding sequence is TGTGCCAGCAAACCCGGGACAAACGGGTCTGTTTTT.

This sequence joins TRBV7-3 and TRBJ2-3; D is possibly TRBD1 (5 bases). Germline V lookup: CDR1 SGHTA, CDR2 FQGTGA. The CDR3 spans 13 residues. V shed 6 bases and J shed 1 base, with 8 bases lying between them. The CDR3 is CASSSRGTDTQYF. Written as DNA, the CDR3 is TGTGCCAGCAGTTCCAGGGGCACAGATACGCAGTATTTT.

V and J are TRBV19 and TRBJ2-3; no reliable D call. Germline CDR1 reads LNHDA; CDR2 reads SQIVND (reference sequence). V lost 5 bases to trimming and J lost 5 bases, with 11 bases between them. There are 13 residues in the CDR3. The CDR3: CASSGSVRDTQYF. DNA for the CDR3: TGTGCCAGTAGTGGCTCCGTCCGAGATACGCAGTATTTT.

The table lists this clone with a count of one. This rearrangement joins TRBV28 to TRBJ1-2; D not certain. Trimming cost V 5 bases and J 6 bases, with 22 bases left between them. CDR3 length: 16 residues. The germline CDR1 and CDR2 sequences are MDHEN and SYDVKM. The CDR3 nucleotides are TGTGCCAGCAGTAACCCACGATCCTTTAGCCCTGATGGCTACACCTTC. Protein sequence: CASSNPRSFSPDGYTF.

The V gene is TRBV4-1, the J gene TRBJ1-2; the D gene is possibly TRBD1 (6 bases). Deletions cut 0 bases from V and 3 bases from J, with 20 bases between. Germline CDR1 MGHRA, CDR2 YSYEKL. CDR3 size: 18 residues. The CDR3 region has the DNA TGCGCCAGCAGCCAAGAGGGTGGTCGCGGGGGCGCGGACTATGGCTACACCTTC. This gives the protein CASSQEGGRGGADYGYTF.

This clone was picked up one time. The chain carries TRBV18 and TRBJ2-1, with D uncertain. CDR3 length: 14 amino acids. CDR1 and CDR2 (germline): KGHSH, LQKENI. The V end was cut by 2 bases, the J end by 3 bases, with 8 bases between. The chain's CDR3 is CASSPSTLYNEQFF. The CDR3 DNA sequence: TGTGCCAGCTCACCATCGACACTCTACAATGAGCAGTTCTTC. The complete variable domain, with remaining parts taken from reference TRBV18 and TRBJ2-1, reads NAGVMQNPRHLVRRRGQEARLRCSPMKGHSHVYWYRQLPEEGLKFMVYLQKENIIDESGMPKERFSAEFPKEGPSILRIQQVVRGDSAAYFCASSPSTLYNEQFFGPGTRLTVL.

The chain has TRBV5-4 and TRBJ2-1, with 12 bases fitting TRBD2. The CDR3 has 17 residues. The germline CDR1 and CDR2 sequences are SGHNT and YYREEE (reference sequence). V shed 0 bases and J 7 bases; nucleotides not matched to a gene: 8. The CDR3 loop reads CASSLVRLAGESNEQFF. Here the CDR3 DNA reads TGTGCCAGCAGCTTGGTGAGACTAGCGGGAGAGTCGAATGAGCAGTTCTTC. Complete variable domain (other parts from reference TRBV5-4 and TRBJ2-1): ETGVTQSPTHLIKTRGQQVTLRCSSQSGHNTVSWYQQALGQGPQFIFQYYREEENGRGNFPPRFSGLQFPNYSSELNVNALELDDSALYLCASSLVRLAGESNEQFFGPGTRLTVL.

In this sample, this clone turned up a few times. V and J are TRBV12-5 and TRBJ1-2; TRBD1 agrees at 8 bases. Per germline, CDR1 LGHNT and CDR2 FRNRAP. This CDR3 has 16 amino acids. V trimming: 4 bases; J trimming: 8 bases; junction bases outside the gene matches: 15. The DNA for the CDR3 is TGTGCTAGTGGTTCCACCCCCGGACAGGGTAGGAAGGGCTACACCTTC. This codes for CASGSTPGQGRKGYTF.

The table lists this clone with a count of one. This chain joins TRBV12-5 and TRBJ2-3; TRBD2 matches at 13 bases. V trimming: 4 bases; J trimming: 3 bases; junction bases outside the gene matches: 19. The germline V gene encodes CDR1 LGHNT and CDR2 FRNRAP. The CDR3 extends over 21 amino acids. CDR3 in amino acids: CASGSLTRLAGGPNPTDTQYF. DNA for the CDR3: TGTGCTAGTGGTTCGTTAACCAGACTAGCGGGGGGACCTAATCCTACAGATACGCAGTATTTT. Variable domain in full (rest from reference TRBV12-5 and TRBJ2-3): DARVTQTPRHKVTEMGQEVTMRCQPILGHNTVFWYRQTMMQGLELLAYFRNRAPLDDSGMPKDRFSAEMPDATLATLKIQPSEPRDSAVYFCASGSLTRLAGGPNPTDTQYFGPGTRLTVL.

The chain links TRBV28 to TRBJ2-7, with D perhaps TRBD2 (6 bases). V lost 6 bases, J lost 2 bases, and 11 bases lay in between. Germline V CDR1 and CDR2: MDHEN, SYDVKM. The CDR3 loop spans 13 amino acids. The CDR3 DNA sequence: TGTGCCAGCAGCCGGGACTTACCCTACGAGCAGTACTTC. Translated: CASSRDLPYEQYF.

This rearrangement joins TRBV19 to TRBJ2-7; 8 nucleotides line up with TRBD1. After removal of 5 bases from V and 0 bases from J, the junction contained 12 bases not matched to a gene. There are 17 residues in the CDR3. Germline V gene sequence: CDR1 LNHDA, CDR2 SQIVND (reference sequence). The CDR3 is CASSPGTGPISSYEQYF. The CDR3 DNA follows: TGTGCCAGTAGTCCGGGGACAGGTCCAATTAGCTCCTACGAGCAGTACTTC.

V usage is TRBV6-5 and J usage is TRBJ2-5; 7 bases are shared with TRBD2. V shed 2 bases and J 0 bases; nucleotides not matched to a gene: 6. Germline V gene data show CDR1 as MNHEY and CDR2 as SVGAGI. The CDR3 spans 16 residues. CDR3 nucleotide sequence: TGTGCCAGCAGTTACGGGGTAGCGGGTTACCAAGAGACCCAGTACTTC. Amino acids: CASSYGVAGYQETQYF.

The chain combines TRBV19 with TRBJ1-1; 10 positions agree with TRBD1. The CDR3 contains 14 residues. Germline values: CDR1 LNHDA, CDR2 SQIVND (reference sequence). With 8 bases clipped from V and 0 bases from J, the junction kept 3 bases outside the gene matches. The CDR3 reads CASGDRGLNTEAFF. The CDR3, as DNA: TGTGCCAGTGGGGACAGGGGACTGAACACTGAAGCTTTCTTT.

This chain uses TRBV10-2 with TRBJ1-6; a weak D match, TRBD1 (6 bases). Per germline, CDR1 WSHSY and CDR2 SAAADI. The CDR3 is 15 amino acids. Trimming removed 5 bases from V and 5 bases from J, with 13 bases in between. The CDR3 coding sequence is TGCGCCAGCAGTACCGTCGGGACAAATAATTCACCCCTCCACTTT. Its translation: CASSTVGTNNSPLHF.

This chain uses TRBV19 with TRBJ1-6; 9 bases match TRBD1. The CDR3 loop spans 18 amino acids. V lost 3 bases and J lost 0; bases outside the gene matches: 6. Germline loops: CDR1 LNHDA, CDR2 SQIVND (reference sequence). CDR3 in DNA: TGTGCCAGTAGTATGGGGAACAGGGGGCACTCCTATAATTCACCCCTCCACTTT. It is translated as CASSMGNRGHSYNSPLHF. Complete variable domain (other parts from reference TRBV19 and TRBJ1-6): DGGITQSPKYLFRKEGQNVTLSCEQNLNHDAMYWYRQDPGQGLRLIYYSQIVNDFQKGDIAEGYSVSREKKESFPLTVTSAQKNPTAFYLCASSMGNRGHSYNSPLHFGNGTRLTVT.

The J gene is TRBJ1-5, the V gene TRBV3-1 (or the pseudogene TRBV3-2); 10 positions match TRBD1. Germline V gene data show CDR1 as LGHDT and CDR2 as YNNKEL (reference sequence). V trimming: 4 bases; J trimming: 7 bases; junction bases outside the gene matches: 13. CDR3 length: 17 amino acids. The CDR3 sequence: CASSPSWTTGGQQPQHF. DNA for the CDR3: TGTGCCAGCAGCCCTTCCTGGACGACAGGGGGCCAACAGCCCCAGCATTTT.

The CDR3 region has the DNA TGTGCCAGCAGCTTCAGAGCGGGCACAGATACGCAGTATTTT. Amino acid sequence: CASSFRAGTDTQYF. The chain joins TRBV7-9 to TRBJ2-3, with D perhaps TRBD2 (5 bases). Per the germline V gene, CDR1 is SEHNR and CDR2 is FQNEAQ (reference sequence). Trimming stripped 3 bases from V and 1 base from J, with 8 bases between. There are 14 residues in the CDR3.

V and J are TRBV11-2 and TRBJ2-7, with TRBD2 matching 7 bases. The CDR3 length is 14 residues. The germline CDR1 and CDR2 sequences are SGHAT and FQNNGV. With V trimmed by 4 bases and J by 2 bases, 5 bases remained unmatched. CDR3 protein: CASSSVGGAYEQYF. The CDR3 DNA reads TGTGCCAGCAGCTCGGTGGGGGGGGCCTACGAGCAGTACTTC.

CDR3 amino acids: CASSLTSGGANEQFF. CDR3 nucleotides: TGTGCCAGCAGCTTGACTAGCGGGGGGGCCAATGAGCAGTTCTTC. This chain links TRBV7-2 with TRBJ2-1; 14 bases match TRBD2. The CDR3 length is 15 residues. V was pared by 3 bases and J by 6 bases, with 1 base of the junction left unmatched. Per germline, CDR1 SGHTA and CDR2 FQGNSA.

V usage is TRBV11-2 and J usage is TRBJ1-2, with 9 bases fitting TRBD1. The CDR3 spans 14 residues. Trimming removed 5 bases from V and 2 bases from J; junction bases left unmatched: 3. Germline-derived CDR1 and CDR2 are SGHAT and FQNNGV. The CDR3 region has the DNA TGTGCCAGCAGCCTCGGACAGGGGAACTATGGCTACACCTTC. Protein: CASSLGQGNYGYTF.

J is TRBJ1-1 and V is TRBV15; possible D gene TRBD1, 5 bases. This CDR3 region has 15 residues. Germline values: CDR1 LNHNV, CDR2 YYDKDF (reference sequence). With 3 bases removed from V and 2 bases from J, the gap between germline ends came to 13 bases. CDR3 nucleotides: TGTGCCACCAGCAGGGACATCCAGGGTAACACTGAAGCTTTCTTT. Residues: CATSRDIQGNTEAFF. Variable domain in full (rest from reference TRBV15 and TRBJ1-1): DAMVIQNPRYQVTQFGKPVTLSCSQTLNHNVMYWYQQKSSQAPKLLFHYYDKDFNNEADTPDNFQSRRPNTSFCFLDIRSPGLGDTAMYLCATSRDIQGNTEAFFGQGTRLTVV.

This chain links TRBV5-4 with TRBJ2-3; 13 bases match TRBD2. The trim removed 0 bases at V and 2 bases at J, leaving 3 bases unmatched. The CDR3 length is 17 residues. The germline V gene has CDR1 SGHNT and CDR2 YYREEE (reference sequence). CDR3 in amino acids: CASSLGLAGGSTDTQYF. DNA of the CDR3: TGTGCCAGCAGCTTGGGACTAGCGGGGGGCTCCACAGATACGCAGTATTTT.

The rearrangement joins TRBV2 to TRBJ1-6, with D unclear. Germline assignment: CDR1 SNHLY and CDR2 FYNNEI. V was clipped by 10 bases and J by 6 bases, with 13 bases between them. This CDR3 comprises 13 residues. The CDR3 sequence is CATTWGVNSPLHF. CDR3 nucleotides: TGTGCCACAACGTGGGGAGTTAATTCACCCCTCCACTTT.

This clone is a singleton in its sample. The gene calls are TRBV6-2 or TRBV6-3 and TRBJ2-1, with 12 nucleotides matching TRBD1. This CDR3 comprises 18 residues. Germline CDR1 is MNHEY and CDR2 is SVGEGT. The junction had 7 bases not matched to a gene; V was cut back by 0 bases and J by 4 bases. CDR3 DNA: TGTGCCAGCAGTTACTCGACTGGGACAGGGGGCTATTACAATGAGCAGTTCTTC. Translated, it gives CASSYSTGTGGYYNEQFF.

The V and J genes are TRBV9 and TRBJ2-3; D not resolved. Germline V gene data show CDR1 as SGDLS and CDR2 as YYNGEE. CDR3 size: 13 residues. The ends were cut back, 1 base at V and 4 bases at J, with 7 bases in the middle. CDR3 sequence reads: CASSVYSADTQYF. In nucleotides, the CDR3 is TGTGCCAGCAGCGTATATTCGGCAGATACGCAGTATTTT. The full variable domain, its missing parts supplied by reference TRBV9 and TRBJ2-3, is DSGVTQTPKHLITATGQRVTLRCSPRSGDLSVYWYQQSLDQGLQFLIQYYNGEERAKGNILERFSAQQFPDLHSELNLSSLELGDSALYFCASSVYSADTQYFGPGTRLTVL.

Here the CDR3 DNA reads TGTGCCAGCAGCTTACTAGGGCCCTACGAGCAGTACTTC. Its protein product is CASSLLGPYEQYF. This chain links TRBV5-4 with TRBJ2-7; D is possibly TRBD2 (5 bases). The CDR3 has 13 residues. CDR1 is SGHNT, CDR2 YYREEE, per germline (reference sequence). Trimming stripped 2 bases from V and 2 bases from J, with 8 bases between.

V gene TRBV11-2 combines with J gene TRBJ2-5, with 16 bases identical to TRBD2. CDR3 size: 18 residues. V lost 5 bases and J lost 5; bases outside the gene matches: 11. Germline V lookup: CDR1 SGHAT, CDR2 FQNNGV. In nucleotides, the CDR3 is TGTGCCAGCAGCCCCGGGACTAGCGGGAGGGCCATGAGGGAGACCCAGTACTTC. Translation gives CASSPGTSGRAMRETQYF.

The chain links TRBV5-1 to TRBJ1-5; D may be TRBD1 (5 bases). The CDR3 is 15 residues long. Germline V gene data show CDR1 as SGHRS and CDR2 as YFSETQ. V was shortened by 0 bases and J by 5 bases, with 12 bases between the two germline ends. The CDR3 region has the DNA TGCGCCAGCAGCTTGGATCTGACAGCCGATCAGCCCCAGCATTTT. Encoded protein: CASSLDLTADQPQHF.

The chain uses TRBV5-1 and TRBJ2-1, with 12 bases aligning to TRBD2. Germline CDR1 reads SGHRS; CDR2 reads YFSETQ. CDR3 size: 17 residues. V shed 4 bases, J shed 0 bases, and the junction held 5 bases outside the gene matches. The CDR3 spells CASSTPSGGGSYNEQFF. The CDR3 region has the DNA TGCGCCAGCAGCACCCCTAGCGGGGGGGGCTCCTACAATGAGCAGTTCTTC.